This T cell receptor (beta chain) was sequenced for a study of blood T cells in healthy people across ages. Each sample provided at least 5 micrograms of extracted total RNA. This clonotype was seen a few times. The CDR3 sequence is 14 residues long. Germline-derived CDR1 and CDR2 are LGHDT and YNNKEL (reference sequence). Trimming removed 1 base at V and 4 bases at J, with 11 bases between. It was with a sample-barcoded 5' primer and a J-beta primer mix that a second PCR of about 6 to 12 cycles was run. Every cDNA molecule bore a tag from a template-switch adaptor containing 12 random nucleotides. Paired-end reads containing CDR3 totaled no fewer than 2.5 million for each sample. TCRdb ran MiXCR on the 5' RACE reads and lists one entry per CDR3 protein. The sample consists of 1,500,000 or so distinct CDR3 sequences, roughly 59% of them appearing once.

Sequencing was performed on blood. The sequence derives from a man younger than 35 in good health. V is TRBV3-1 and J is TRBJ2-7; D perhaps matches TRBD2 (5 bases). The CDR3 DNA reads TGTGCCAGCAGCCAAGGTAGCGAGGGATACGAGCAGTACTTC. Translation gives CASSQGSEGYEQYF.